This TCR beta chain was documented in a study of cytomegalovirus exposure and HLA in healthy donors. Study-level background: A prior study identified over 100 million unique TCR beta sequences from 180 million or so T cells. In an early release, HLA-typed donors contributed 80 million to 95 million unique TCR sequences. Among about 400 genotyped donors, approximately 80% fell in the Caucasian-associated ancestry cluster.

CDR3 length: 12 amino acids. The V gene lost 6 bases and the J gene lost 6 bases, with 10 bases spanning the gap. The germline V gene has CDR1 SGHTA and CDR2 FQGNSA. Study conclusions and caveats: It was only CMV serostatus that was available as immune exposure information.

The table lists this clone with a count of one. Its specificity is not known. It was with 60 Vbeta and 13 Jbeta primers that the PCR ran. The table came from immunoSEQ multiplex PCR; TCRdb's copy has only in-frame clones and leaves some out. The sample has 130,000 to 150,000 clones, approximately 73% seen once; the top ten hold 1.5% to 2%. V usage is TRBV7-2 and J usage is TRBJ2-3; no definite D call. The TCR sequence derives from a woman aged 18-29 years in good health and CMV-seronegative. What was sequenced was PBMCs. The CDR3: CASRQNGDTQYF. The CDR3 nucleotides are TGTGCCAGCAGACAAAATGGCGATACGCAGTATTTT.